These 14 T cell receptor beta chains share one sample of origin, sequenced in a study of cytomegalovirus exposure and HLA in healthy donors. Both 60 Vbeta primers and 13 Jbeta primers went into the PCR. Using immunoSEQ multiplex PCR, the repertoire was profiled, and TCRdb retains in-frame clones only, with some absent. The sample yields about 170,000 clones, about 85% seen once. The specimen was PBMCs. Receptors originate from a boy between 2 and 10 years old in good health and CMV-seronegative.

Only a few counts were recorded for this clone. The chain links TRBV19 to TRBJ1-3; no clear D gene. Per the germline V gene, CDR1 is LNHDA and CDR2 is SQIVND (reference sequence). Trimming pared 3 bases from V and 2 bases from J, leaving 8 bases between. The CDR3 is 14 amino acids. CDR3 DNA: TGTGCCAGTAGTATGTTGTCGGCTGGAAACACCATATATTTT. Translation: CASSMLSAGNTIYF. Full variable domain (missing parts from reference TRBV19 and TRBJ1-3): DGGITQSPKYLFRKEGQNVTLSCEQNLNHDAMYWYRQDPGQGLRLIYYSQIVNDFQKGDIAEGYSVSREKKESFPLTVTSAQKNPTAFYLCASSMLSAGNTIYFGEGSWLTVV.

This clone came up a few times. The V call is TRBV28, the J call TRBJ2-7, with 12 bases matching TRBD2. The germline V gene encodes CDR1 MDHEN and CDR2 SYDVKM. V lost 10 bases, J lost 2 bases, and 3 bases stayed unmatched. The CDR3 is 13 residues long. In nucleotides, the CDR3 is TGTGCCACCAGGACTAGCGGGACCTACGAGCAGTACTTC. Translating it yields CATRTSGTYEQYF.

The CDR3 sequence: CASSPNQPQHF. In DNA form, the CDR3 reads TGTGCCAGCAGTCCTAATCAGCCCCAGCATTTT. J is TRBJ1-5 and V is TRBV28; no firm D call. CDR3 length: 11 residues. Trimming removed 5 bases at V and 4 bases at J, with 3 bases between. Germline loops: CDR1 MDHEN, CDR2 SYDVKM. The variable domain in full, with the rest retrieved from reference TRBV28 and TRBJ1-5, is DVKVTQSSRYLVKRTGEKVFLECVQDMDHENMFWYRQDPGLGLRLIYFSYDVKMKEKGDIPEGYSVSREKKERFSLILESASTNQTSMYLCASSPNQPQHFGDGTRLSIL.

CDR3 in amino acids: CASSTSGTATEAFF. CDR3 nucleotides: TGTGCCAGTAGTACCTCCGGGACAGCCACTGAAGCTTTCTTT. The chain employs TRBV19 and TRBJ1-1; 7 bases fit TRBD1. This CDR3 comprises 14 residues. Unmatched junction bases numbered 6, after V lost 4 bases and J lost 4 bases. Germline V gives CDR1 LNHDA, CDR2 SQIVND (reference sequence).

There are a few counts of this clone. V and J are TRBV5-1 and TRBJ1-4; D not resolved. The germline gives CDR1 SGHRS, CDR2 YFSETQ. V was cut by 4 bases and J by 5 bases, with 9 bases left in between. This CDR3 is 13 amino acids long. The DNA for the CDR3 is TGCGCCAGCAGCCCCCGGTTAAATGAAAAACTGTTTTTT. Protein: CASSPRLNEKLFF.

The chain uses TRBV7-9 and TRBJ2-7, with 11 bases fitting TRBD2. V was pared by 5 bases and J by 5 bases, with 8 bases of the junction left unmatched. The CDR3 sequence is 15 residues long. Germline V gene sequence: CDR1 SEHNR, CDR2 FQNEAQ (reference sequence). CDR3 sequence reads: CASSPPSSGGNEQYF. In DNA, the CDR3 is TGTGCCAGCAGCCCCCCCTCTAGCGGGGGGAACGAGCAGTACTTC.

The rearrangement uses TRBV28 and TRBJ2-7, with TRBD2 matching over 10 bases. Germline values: CDR1 MDHEN, CDR2 SYDVKM. This CDR3 is built from 16 residues. Losses at the gene ends were 5 bases for V and 0 bases for J; bases not matched to a gene: 7. The CDR3 loop is CASSLPGLANSYEQYF. The CDR3 DNA follows: TGTGCCAGCAGTCTCCCGGGACTAGCGAACTCCTACGAGCAGTACTTC.

The V gene is TRBV2, the J gene TRBJ2-2, with 7 bases fitting TRBD2. J lost 5 bases, V lost 8 bases, and 20 bases had no gene match. The CDR3 runs 18 residues. Germline CDR1 and CDR2: SNHLY and FYNNEI. The CDR3 DNA follows: TGTGCCAGCGCTCCGCTGGGGGAGGGTATGATGAGGACCGGGGAGCTGTTTTTT. Its translation is CASAPLGEGMMRTGELFF.

As DNA, the CDR3 is TGTGCTAGTGGTTCGTCCGGACTAGCGGACTACAATGAGCAGTTCTTC. Protein product: CASGSSGLADYNEQFF. V and J are TRBV12-5 and TRBJ2-1, with 10 bases that match TRBD2. The ends lost 4 bases at V and 3 bases at J; junction bases unmatched: 6. Germline lookup yields CDR1 LGHNT and CDR2 FRNRAP. The CDR3 loop spans 16 amino acids.

The rearrangement uses TRBV27 and TRBJ2-7; 9 positions agree with TRBD1. Unmatched junction bases numbered 6, after V lost 5 bases and J lost 1 base. The CDR3 is 15 amino acids. The germline V gene has CDR1 MNHEY and CDR2 SMNVEV (reference sequence). The CDR3 here is CASSHGQGRSYEQYF. As DNA, the CDR3 is TGTGCCAGCAGTCACGGACAGGGGAGGTCCTACGAGCAGTACTTC.

A single count supports this clone. The chain carries TRBV7-8 and TRBJ2-1, with D perhaps TRBD1 (6 bases). The CDR3 runs 15 residues. V was pared by 5 bases and J by 2 bases, with 13 bases between. Germline CDR1 reads SGHVS; CDR2 reads FQNEAQ. As DNA, the CDR3 is TGTGCCAGCAGCCGTATCAGGGGAGCCTACAATGAGCAGTTCTTC. Translating it yields CASSRIRGAYNEQFF.

The V gene is TRBV11-2, the J gene TRBJ2-1; tentative D call: TRBD1 (5 bases). Germline V gene data show CDR1 as SGHAT and CDR2 as FQNNGV. V lost 5 bases to trimming and J lost 3 bases, with 8 bases between them. The CDR3 loop spans 13 amino acids. The CDR3: CASSPDIYNEQFF. CDR3 DNA: TGTGCCAGCAGCCCGGACATCTACAATGAGCAGTTCTTC.

The genes are TRBV28 and TRBJ1-5; 8 nucleotides match TRBD1. Germline values: CDR1 MDHEN, CDR2 SYDVKM. The V segment lost 5 bases and the J segment 5 bases; nucleotides outside the gene matches: 8. This CDR3 is built from 15 residues. Written as DNA, the CDR3 is TGTGCCAGCAGTCCGCAGGGGGCGCCGGATCAGCCCCAGCATTTT. Translating it yields CASSPQGAPDQPQHF.

The chain is built from TRBV25-1 and TRBJ1-6, with D unresolved. CDR1 and CDR2 (germline): MGHDK, SYGVNS. This CDR3 is built from 13 residues. The ends were cut back, 2 bases at V and 13 bases at J, with 12 bases in the middle. CDR3: CASSEEWFFPLHF. Written as DNA, the CDR3 is TGTGCCAGCAGTGAAGAGTGGTTTTTCCCCCTCCACTTT.